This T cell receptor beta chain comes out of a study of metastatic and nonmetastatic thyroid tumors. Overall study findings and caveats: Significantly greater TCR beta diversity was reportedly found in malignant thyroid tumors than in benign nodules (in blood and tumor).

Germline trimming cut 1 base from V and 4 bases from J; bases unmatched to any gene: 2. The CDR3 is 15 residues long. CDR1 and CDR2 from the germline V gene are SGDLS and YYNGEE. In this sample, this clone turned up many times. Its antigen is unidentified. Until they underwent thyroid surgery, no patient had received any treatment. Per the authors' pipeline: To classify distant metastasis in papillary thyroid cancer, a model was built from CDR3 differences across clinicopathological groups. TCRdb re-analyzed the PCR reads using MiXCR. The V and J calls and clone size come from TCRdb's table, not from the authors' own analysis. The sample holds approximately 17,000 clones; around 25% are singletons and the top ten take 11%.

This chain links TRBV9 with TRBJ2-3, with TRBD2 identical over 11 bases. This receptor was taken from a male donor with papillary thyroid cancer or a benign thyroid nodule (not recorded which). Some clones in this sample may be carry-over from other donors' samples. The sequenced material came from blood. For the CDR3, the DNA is TGTGCCAGCAGCGTAACTAGCGGGGGCTCAGATACGCAGTATTTT. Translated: CASSVTSGGSDTQYF.